Listed below are T cell receptor beta chains from one sample, sequenced in a study of T-cell memory formation after mild COVID-19. Via MiXCR, TCRdb re-called the 5' RACE reads, giving one row per CDR3 protein. Of around 340,000 distinct CDR3 sequences detected, approximately 16% appear once; the ten largest clones hold around 22%. Sequencing was done on a sample of PBMCs or a T cell subset sorted from them (not recorded which). The source of these receptors is a young man who had mild COVID-19 (a few samples of this study predate the infection). Cell type and time point are not known. CDR3s include the opening cysteine and the closing phenylalanine or tryptophan. A D gene is named only where the DNA matches it firmly. Not every row has a clone size; where given, it reads once, few, many or a size class.

13 TRBJ2-7 TRBV20-1 few . TGCAGTGCTAGTTGGCACGGGGCTGGTGAGCAGTACTTC CSASWHGAGEQYF
18 TRBJ2-5 TRBV6-1 . TRBD1 TGTGCCAGCAGTGAAGCGGGTCCTGGACAGGGGCGTTGGGAGACCCAGTACTTC CASSEAGPGQGRWETQYF
15 TRBJ1-1 TRBV5-6 . TRBD1 TGTGCCAGCAGGTTACAGGGGGGGCTGAACACTGAAGCTTTCTTT CASRLQGGLNTEAFF
16 TRBJ1-2 TRBV10-3 . TRBD1 TGTGCCATCAGTGAGGGCCGGGCAGGGGGACCCTATGGCTACACCTTC CAISEGRAGGPYGYTF
13 TRBJ2-3 TRBV6-5 few . TGTGCCAGCAGTAACCGACTAGGTAGTACGCAGTATTTT CASSNRLGSTQYF
15 TRBJ1-2 TRBV5-1 few TRBD1 TGCGCCAGCAGCTTGGAACAGGGGGCTTCGGGTGGCTACACCTTC CASSLEQGASGGYTF
17 TRBJ1-5 TRBV6-6 . TRBD1 TGTGCCAGCAGATCCGTTCCGGGACAGGTGAACAATCAGCCCCAGCATTTT CASRSVPGQVNNQPQHF
15 TRBJ1-2 TRBV6-5 . . TGTGCCAGCAGTTACTCGAGTTCCGGTAACTATGGCTACACCTTC CASSYSSSGNYGYTF
15 TRBJ1-3 TRBV6-5 few . TGTGCCAGCAGTTACTCGCCCGGGGGCGGAAACACCATATATTTT CASSYSPGGGNTIYF
14 TRBJ2-5 TRBV5-4 . TRBD1 TGTGCCAGCAGCCTGGGACAGGGCCTCGGGACCCAGTACTTC CASSLGQGLGTQYF
16 TRBJ2-2 TRBV2 . TRBD2 TGTGCCAGCAGTGCTCAGCCGGGGGGGCTCACCGGGGAGCTGTTTTTT CASSAQPGGLTGELFF
15 TRBJ1-2 TRBV11-2 few TRBD1 TGTGCCAGCAACCGGTTACAGGGGACGGGCTATGGCTACACCTTC CASNRLQGTGYGYTF
15 TRBJ2-2 TRBV12-3/TRBV12-4 few . TGTGCCAGCACCCCGGGGATGAGTCACACCGGGGAGCTGTTTTTT CASTPGMSHTGELFF
21 TRBJ2-3 TRBV27 few . TGTGCCAGCAGTTTATCCCCCCTGACTAGTAGGACATTAACTAGCACAGATACGCAGTATTTT CASSLSPLTSRTLTSTDTQYF
16 TRBJ1-6 TRBV28 . TRBD1 TGTGCCAGCAGTTTACCGGACAGGTCAACTTATTCACCCCTCCACTTT CASSLPDRSTYSPLHF
16 TRBJ1-3 TRBV6-1 many . TGTGCCAGCAGTCGCCAGGAGGTCGCGTCCGGAAACACCATATATTTT CASSRQEVASGNTIYF
12 TRBJ1-1 TRBV19 . . TGTGCCTGTTCCGGGAAAAACACTGAAGCTTTCTTT CACSGKNTEAFF
15 TRBJ2-2 TRBV30 few . TGTGCCTGGAGTGTCTTCCAGGGCCCCCCCGGGGAGCTGTTTTTT CAWSVFQGPPGELFF
13 TRBJ1-2 TRBV20-1 . . TGCAGCATAAGCCTCAGGGTGGGCGATGGCTACACCTTC CSISLRVGDGYTF
14 TRBJ2-6 TRBV12-3/TRBV12-4 . . TGTGCCAGCAGTTTGTCGCGGGGGGCCAACGTCCTGACTTTC CASSLSRGANVLTF
16 TRBJ2-1 TRBV15 . TRBD1 TGTGCCACCAGCAGAGGCCGGGACAGGGCAGAAAATGAGCAGTTCTTC CATSRGRDRAENEQFF
15 TRBJ2-1 TRBV5-1 . . TGCGCCAGCAGCTTGAGTCAGGGCACAATGGATGAGCAGTTCTTC CASSLSQGTMDEQFF
16 TRBJ2-3 TRBV5-1 few . TGCGCCAGCAGCCTACGCCCTGGGGGTAGCACAGATACGCAGTATTTT CASSLRPGGSTDTQYF
14 TRBJ2-7 TRBV20-1 few . TGCAGTGCCAGTCGCGAACTAGCTCCCTACGAGCAGTACTTC CSASRELAPYEQYF
14 TRBJ1-5 TRBV2 many TRBD1 TGTGCCAGCAGTAGGGGGACAGGGCGGCAGCCCCAGCATTTT CASSRGTGRQPQHF
11 TRBJ2-5 TRBV10-3 few . TGTGCCATCAAGTCTCAAGAGACCCAGTACTTC CAIKSQETQYF
14 TRBJ1-2 TRBV5-1 . . TGCGCCAGCAGCTTGGAAGCAGCCTACTATGGCTACACCTTC CASSLEAAYYGYTF
14 TRBJ1-2 TRBV12-3/TRBV12-4 . . TGTGCCAGCAGCCGCGGACAGTTTGGAGATGGCTACACCTTC CASSRGQFGDGYTF
15 TRBJ1-1 TRBV3-1 few . TGTGCCAGCAGCCAAGACGAGGGACCCGGACAGCCAGCTTTCTTT CASSQDEGPGQPAFF
16 TRBJ1-5 TRBV6-2/TRBV6-3 . . TGTGCCAGCAGCAGTTTCCCCTCTGCGGGGATTCAGCCCCAGCATTTT CASSSFPSAGIQPQHF
15 TRBJ2-2 TRBV7-2 many . TGTGCCAGCACCAGGGACGTCGCGAACACCGGGGAGCTGTTTTTT CASTRDVANTGELFF
12 TRBJ2-3 TRBV30 few . TGTGCCTGGACAGGGGAATCAGATACGCAGTATTTT CAWTGESDTQYF
16 TRBJ1-5 TRBV25-1 few . TGTGCCAGCAGTGGGGGCTCGGGGAATAGCAATCAGCCCCAGCATTTT CASSGGSGNSNQPQHF
16 TRBJ2-2 TRBV4-2 few . TGTGCCAGCAGCCAAGATCCCGGCCTTCTCGCCGGGGAGCTGTTTTTT CASSQDPGLLAGELFF
13 TRBJ1-6 TRBV12-3/TRBV12-4 few . TGTGCCAGTCAGGACAGCGGACGCTCACCCCTCCACTTT CASQDSGRSPLHF
14 TRBJ1-1 TRBV7-9 . . TGTGCCAGCAGCTTGCCAGGGGTTAACACTGAAGCTTTCTTT CASSLPGVNTEAFF
15 TRBJ1-4 TRBV18 . . TGTGCCAGCTCAGAGACCGCGCCGGGGGGGGAAAAACTGTTTTTT CASSETAPGGEKLFF
12 TRBJ2-7 TRBV10-3 few . TGTGCCATCGGGGGGAGCTCCTACGAGCAGTACTTC CAIGGSSYEQYF
12 TRBJ1-4 TRBV7-9 . . TGTGCCAGCAGCGCACAGAATGAAAAACTGTTTTTT CASSAQNEKLFF
15 TRBJ2-7 TRBV21-1 few . TGTGCCAGCAGCAAACCGACAGGGAAAACCTACGAGCAGTACTTC CASSKPTGKTYEQYF
15 TRBJ1-4 TRBV6-5 few . TGTGCCAGCAGTTCCTCTTTTGCAACTAATGAAAAACTGTTTTTT CASSSSFATNEKLFF
15 TRBJ1-1 TRBV6-2/TRBV6-3 . TRBD1 TGTGCCAGCGGACGAACGACAGGGTTGGTCACTGAAGCTTTCTTT CASGRTTGLVTEAFF
17 TRBJ1-5 TRBV27 . . TGTGCCAGCAGTTTTTATTATTTGGGGACTAGCAATCAGCCCCAGCATTTT CASSFYYLGTSNQPQHF
15 TRBJ1-2 TRBV4-2 few . TGTGCCAGCAGCCAAGAGTTGGGGCAGGGTAAGAGCTACACCTTC CASSQELGQGKSYTF
14 TRBJ2-3 TRBV5-6 . . TGTGCCAGCAGCCTCCCGGGGGCTGGAGATACGCAGTATTTT CASSLPGAGDTQYF
17 TRBJ1-1 TRBV4-1 few . TGCGCCAGCAGCCAAGTGATCATGACAGGAGGGAACACTGAAGCTTTCTTT CASSQVIMTGGNTEAFF
14 TRBJ1-4 TRBV5-1 . . TGCGCCAGCAGCGTCCGGGGGCGAGGTGAAAAACTGTTTTTT CASSVRGRGEKLFF
14 TRBJ1-6 TRBV28 few . TGTGCCAGCAGTACCCCTACACTGGATTCACCCCTCCACTTT CASSTPTLDSPLHF
17 TRBJ2-1 TRBV20-1 . TRBD2 TGCAGTGCTAGTGCCTTTGCATCGGGAGGCTCCTACAATGAGCAGTTCTTC CSASAFASGGSYNEQFF
14 TRBJ1-1 TRBV4-1 few . TGCGCCAGCAGCCAAGATCATGGGAACACTGAAGCTTTCTTT CASSQDHGNTEAFF